The T cell receptor (beta chain) under discussion was sequenced for a study of PD-1 blockade in classical Hodgkin lymphoma. Points from the study as a whole: Complete responders possessed baseline diversity comparable to newly diagnosed patients.

The CDR3 covers 13 residues. Trimming left V 4 bases short and J 3 bases short, with 10 bases between. Germline V gene lookup returns CDR1 SGHAT and CDR2 FQNNGV. This clone is labeled as medium-sized. Its antigen is not known. Clones were sequenced by immunoSEQ multiplex PCR, and TCRdb holds only the in-frame ones, with some missing. The sample includes about 17,000 clones, less than 70% seen only once; the top ten take almost 8%. Regarding time point: cycle 4 day 1 (C4D1), after more than 5 weeks of nivolumab. Brentuximab vedotin exposure varied among the patients, all of whom had relapsed after autologous stem cell transplantation.

The chain links TRBV11-2 to TRBJ2-7, with D possibly TRBD1 on 6 matching bases. The source material was peripheral blood mononuclear cells (PBMCs), sampled before the fourth cycle of nivolumab. This clonotype was sampled from a human donor with classical Hodgkin lymphoma. CDR3 protein: CASSSGHLYEQYF. CDR3 coding DNA: TGTGCCAGCAGCTCGGGACACCTCTACGAGCAGTACTTC. The entire variable domain, with the rest obtained from reference TRBV11-2 and TRBJ2-7, is as follows: EAGVAQSPRYKIIEKRQSVAFWCNPISGHATLYWYQQILGQGPKLLIQFQNNGVVDDSQLPKDRFSAERLKGVDSTLKIQPAKLEDSAVYLCASSSGHLYEQYFGPGTRLTVT.